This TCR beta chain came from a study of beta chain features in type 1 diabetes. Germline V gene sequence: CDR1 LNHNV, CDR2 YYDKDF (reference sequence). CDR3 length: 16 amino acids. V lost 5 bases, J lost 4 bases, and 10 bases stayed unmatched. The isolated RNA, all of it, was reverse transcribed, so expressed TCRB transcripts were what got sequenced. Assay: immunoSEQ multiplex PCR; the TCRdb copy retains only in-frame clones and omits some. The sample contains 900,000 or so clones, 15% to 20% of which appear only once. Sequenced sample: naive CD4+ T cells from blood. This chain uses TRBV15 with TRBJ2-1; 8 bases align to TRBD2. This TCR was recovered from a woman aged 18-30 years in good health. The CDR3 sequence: CATSGGSGIRYNEQFF. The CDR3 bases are TGTGCCACCAGCGGGGGTAGCGGGATCCGGTACAATGAGCAGTTCTTC.